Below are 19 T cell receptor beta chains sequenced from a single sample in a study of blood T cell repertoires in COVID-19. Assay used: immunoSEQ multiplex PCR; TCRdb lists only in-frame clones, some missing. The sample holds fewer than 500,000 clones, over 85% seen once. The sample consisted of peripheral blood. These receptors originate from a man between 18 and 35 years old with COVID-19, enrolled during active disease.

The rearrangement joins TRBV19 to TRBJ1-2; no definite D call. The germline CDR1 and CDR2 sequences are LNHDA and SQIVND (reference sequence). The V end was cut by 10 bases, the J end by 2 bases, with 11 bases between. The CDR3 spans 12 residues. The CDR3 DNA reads TGTGCCACTTCGAGGGAGAACTATGGCTACACCTTC. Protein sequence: CATSRENYGYTF.

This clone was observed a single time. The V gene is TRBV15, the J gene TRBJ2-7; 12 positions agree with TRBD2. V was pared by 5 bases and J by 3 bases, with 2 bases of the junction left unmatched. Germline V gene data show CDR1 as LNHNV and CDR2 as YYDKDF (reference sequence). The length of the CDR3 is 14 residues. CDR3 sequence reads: CATSWTSGNYEQYF. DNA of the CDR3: TGTGCCACCAGCTGGACTAGCGGGAACTACGAGCAGTACTTC.

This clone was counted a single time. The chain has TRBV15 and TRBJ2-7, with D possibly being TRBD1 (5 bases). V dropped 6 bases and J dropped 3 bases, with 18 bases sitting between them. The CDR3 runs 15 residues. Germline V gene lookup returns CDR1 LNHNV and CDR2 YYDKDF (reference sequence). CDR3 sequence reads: CATRPLKGLDYEQYF. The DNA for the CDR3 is TGTGCCACCAGACCTTTAAAGGGGCTTGACTACGAGCAGTACTTC.

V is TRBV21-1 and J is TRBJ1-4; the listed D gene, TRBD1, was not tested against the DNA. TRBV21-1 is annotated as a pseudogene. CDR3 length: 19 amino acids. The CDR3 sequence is CASSKVCPAGGSSGEKLFF. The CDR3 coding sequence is TGTGCCAGCAGCAAAGTTTGCCCGGCAGGGGGCTCTTCGGGTGAAAAACTGTTTTTT.

CDR3 loop: CASSWGVGEQYF. In nucleotides, the CDR3 is TGTGCCAGCAGCTGGGGGGTGGGTGAGCAGTACTTC. The rearrangement uses TRBV3-1 (or the pseudogene TRBV3-2) and TRBJ2-7; D perhaps matches TRBD2 (6 bases). Germline V gives CDR1 LGHDT, CDR2 YNNKEL (reference sequence). This CDR3 comprises 12 residues. The V gene lost 5 bases and the J gene lost 7 bases, with 12 bases spanning the gap.

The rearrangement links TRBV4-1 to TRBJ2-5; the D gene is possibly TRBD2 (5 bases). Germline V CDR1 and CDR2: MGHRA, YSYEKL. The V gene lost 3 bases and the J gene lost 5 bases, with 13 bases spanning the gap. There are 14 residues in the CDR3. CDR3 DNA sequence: TGCGCCAGCAGCCAGGTCACTAGAACGGAGACCCAGTACTTC. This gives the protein CASSQVTRTETQYF.

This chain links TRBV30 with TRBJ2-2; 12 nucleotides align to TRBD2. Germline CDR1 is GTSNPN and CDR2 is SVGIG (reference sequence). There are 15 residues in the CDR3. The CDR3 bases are TGTGCATGTCGGACTAGCGGGATACGAACCGGGGAGCTGTTTTTT. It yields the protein CACRTSGIRTGELFF.

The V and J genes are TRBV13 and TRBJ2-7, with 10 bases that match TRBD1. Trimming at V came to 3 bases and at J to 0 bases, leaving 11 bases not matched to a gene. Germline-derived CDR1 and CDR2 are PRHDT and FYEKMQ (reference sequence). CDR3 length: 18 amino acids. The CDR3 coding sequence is TGTGCCAGCAGCTTCCGGGACAGGGGCCAACCAAGCTCCTACGAGCAGTACTTC. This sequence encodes CASSFRDRGQPSSYEQYF.

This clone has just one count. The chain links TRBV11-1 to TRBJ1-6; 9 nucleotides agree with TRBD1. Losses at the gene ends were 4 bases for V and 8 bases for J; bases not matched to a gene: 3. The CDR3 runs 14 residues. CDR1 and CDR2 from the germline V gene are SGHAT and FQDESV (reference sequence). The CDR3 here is CASSSGQGDSPLHF. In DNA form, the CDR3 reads TGTGCCAGCAGCTCGGGACAGGGAGATTCACCCCTCCACTTT. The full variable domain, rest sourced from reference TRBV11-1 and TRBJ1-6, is EAEVAQSPRYKITEKSQAVAFWCDPISGHATLYWYRQILGQGPELLVQFQDESVVDDSQLPKDRFSAERLKGVDSTLKIQPAELGDSAMYLCASSSGQGDSPLHFGNGTRLTVT.

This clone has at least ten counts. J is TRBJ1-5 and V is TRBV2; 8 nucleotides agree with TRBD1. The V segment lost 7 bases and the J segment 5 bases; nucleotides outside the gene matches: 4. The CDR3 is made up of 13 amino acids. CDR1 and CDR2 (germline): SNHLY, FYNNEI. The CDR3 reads CASMDRVDQPQHF. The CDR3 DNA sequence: TGTGCCAGCATGGACAGGGTCGATCAGCCCCAGCATTTT.

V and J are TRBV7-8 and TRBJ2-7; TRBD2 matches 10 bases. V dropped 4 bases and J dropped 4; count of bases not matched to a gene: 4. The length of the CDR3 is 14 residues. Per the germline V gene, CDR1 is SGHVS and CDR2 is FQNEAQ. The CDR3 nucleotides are TGTGCCAGCAGCTCGTTAGCGGGAGGATACGAGCAGTACTTC. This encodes CASSSLAGGYEQYF.

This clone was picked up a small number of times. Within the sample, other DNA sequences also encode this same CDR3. The CDR3 loop reads CASSYGQGDQPQHF. The CDR3 DNA is TGTGCCAGCAGTTACGGACAGGGGGATCAGCCCCAGCATTTT. The chain recombines TRBV6-5 with TRBJ1-5; 10 bases match TRBD1. Germline V lookup: CDR1 MNHEY, CDR2 SVGAGI. V gave up 2 bases and J gave up 5 bases; unmatched junction bases: 0. This CDR3 has 14 amino acids.

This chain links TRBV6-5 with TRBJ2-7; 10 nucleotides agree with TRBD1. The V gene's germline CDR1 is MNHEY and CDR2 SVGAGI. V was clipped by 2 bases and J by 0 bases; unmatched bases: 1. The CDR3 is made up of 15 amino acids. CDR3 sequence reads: CASSYGQGDSYEQYF. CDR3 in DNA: TGTGCCAGCAGTTACGGACAGGGGGACTCCTACGAGCAGTACTTC.

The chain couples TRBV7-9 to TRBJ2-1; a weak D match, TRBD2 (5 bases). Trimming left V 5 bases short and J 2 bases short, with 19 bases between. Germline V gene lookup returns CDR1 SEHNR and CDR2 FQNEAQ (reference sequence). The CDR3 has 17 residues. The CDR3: CASSVDHLAAAYNEQFF. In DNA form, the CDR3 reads TGTGCCAGCAGCGTAGACCACCTAGCCGCTGCCTACAATGAGCAGTTCTTC.

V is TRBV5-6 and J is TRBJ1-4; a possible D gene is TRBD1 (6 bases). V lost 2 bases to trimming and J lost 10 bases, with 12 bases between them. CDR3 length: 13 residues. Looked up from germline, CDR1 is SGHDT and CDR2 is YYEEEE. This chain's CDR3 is CASSFYREGKLFF. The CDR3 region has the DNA TGTGCCAGCAGCTTTTACAGGGAAGGAAAACTGTTTTTT.

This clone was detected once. CDR3 loop: CASSSRTSGADNEQFF. The CDR3 DNA reads TGCGCCAGCAGCTCGAGGACTAGCGGGGCTGACAATGAGCAGTTCTTC. V and J are TRBV5-1 and TRBJ2-1; 12 bases match TRBD2. CDR3 length: 16 amino acids. Germline CDR1 is SGHRS and CDR2 is YFSETQ. The ends lost 3 bases at V and 5 bases at J; junction bases unmatched: 6.

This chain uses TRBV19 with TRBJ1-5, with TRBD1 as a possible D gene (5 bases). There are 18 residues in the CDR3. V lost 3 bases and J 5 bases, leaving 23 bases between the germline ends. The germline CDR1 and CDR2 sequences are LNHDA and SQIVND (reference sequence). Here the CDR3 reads CASSIGLRGRDGDQPQHF. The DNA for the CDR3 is TGTGCCAGTAGTATTGGGCTCCGTGGCAGGGATGGTGATCAGCCCCAGCATTTT. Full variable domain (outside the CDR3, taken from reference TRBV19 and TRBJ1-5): DGGITQSPKYLFRKEGQNVTLSCEQNLNHDAMYWYRQDPGQGLRLIYYSQIVNDFQKGDIAEGYSVSREKKESFPLTVTSAQKNPTAFYLCASSIGLRGRDGDQPQHFGDGTRLSIL.

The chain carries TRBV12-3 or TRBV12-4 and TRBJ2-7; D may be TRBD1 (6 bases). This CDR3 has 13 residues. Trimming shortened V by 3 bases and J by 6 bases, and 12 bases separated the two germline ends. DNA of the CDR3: TGTGCCAGCAGTTTTAGTGGGGGCATCGAGCAGTACTTC. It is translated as CASSFSGGIEQYF.

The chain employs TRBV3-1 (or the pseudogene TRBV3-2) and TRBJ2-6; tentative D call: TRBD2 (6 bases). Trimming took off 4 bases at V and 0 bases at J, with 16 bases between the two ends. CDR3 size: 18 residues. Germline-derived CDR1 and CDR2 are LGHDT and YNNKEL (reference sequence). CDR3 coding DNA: TGTGCCAGCAGCCCCCGGGGACTTTCCCGCTCTGGGGCCAACGTCCTGACTTTC. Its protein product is CASSPRGLSRSGANVLTF.